The present T cell receptor (beta chain) was sequenced within a study of blood T cell repertoires in COVID-19. About the study: Whether acute or convalescent, the COVID-19 samples came from the United States, Italy and Spain. T cells, B-cell-depleted T cells, or PBMCs supplied cDNA or gDNA.

Measured with immunoSEQ multiplex PCR; TCRdb has only the in-frame clones, and not every one. This table holds 130,000 to 150,000 clones, around 81% found once. V gave up 1 base and J gave up 1 base, with 8 bases separating them. Germline CDR1 is LNHNV and CDR2 is YYDKDF (reference sequence). The CDR3 totals 14 residues. The chain links TRBV15 to TRBJ2-7; weak D call: TRBD2 (6 bases). The source is a human donor in a cohort sampled during active COVID-19. The sequenced material came from peripheral blood. CDR3 coding DNA: TGTGCCACCAGCAGAGCTGGGGGGTCCTACGAGCAGTACTTC. Its translation is CATSRAGGSYEQYF.